This TCR beta chain was profiled in a study of long-term antiretroviral therapy in people with HIV (dated by TCRdb to about 2022). Study-level background: The earliest samples were collected approximately a decade before the 2015 WHO recommendation for immediate ART, a period when ART was typically delayed until CD4 counts fell. No cross-contamination during QIAcube processing was shown when test extractions of a monoclonal T-cell line were performed alongside about 30 polyclonal samples. Among the 30 to 35 participants with HIV, eleven were female. The cohort contributed about 180 cryopreserved PBMC samples from a few dozen adults with confirmed HIV infection, collected serially over a mean of approximately six years (range 1-12). This retrospective serial study examined whether starting ART and sustained HIV suppression were associated with changes in the composition and diversity of the TRB repertoire in peripheral blood. Results the study describes overall, beyond this receptor: ART initiation was associated with a significant increase in TRB diversity, but diversity stayed significantly below transplant donor controls even after long-term ART. No data were available on ART adherence, viral resistance or therapy changes, limiting inferences about post-ART repertoire changes. The repertoire was dominated across all time points by expanded TRB clones identified before ART initiation, although this dominance was seen to fluctuate and to decrease in many PLHIV after ART. Limited PBMC availability meant only the TCR beta chain was sequenced, without alpha chain pairing. The samples span the years 2004 to 2017, and the ART regimens used may be less effective than current regimens. Unsorted PBMC were profiled instead of sorted CD4+ and CD8+ T cells because pre-ART samples had limited cell numbers. Narrower CDR3 length ranges were observed in HIV repertoires than in controls, and an antigen-experienced repertoire with only a slight naive shift after ART was suggested by the network structure.

This clone turned up a few times. Its antigen is unknown. Qualities for individual bases were not recorded, and no much larger clone is one base off. The immunoSEQ hsTCRB v3.0 assay was used at survey level resolution to sequence the TRB variable region. The targeted TRB sequencing depth was about 40,000-50,000 T-cell genomes per sample. An Illumina MiSeq with a v3 150-cycle kit was used to sequence the pooled TRB libraries. The authors processed their data as follows. Repertoire analysis ran in R within a reproducible Nextflow workflow covering QC, data transformation and analysis. LymphoSeq2, an R package for AIRR-Seq data exploration, was used to implement custom analyses. A few samples that produced fewer than 5000 total TRB sequences were removed, so under 200 HIV repertoires were analyzed. Among the 170 to 200 retained HIV repertoires, some 60 were collected before ART initiation and around 130 after ART initiation. Each repertoire was downsampled to 5000 TRB nucleotide sequences, and summary statistics were averaged across 100 downsampling iterations. Only TRB sequences with CDR3 regions of at least seven amino acids were retained for analysis. Diversity was measured with a Shannon entropy-derived clonality score and the Gini coefficient. Repertoire networks linked the top 5000 CDR3 amino acid sequences whenever two sequences differed by an edit distance of one. Antigen specificity groups and MHC restriction were predicted for TRB CDR3 amino acid sequences with GLIPH2. CDR3 amino acid sequences were matched against VDJdb and McPAS-TCR to flag known CMV, EBV, HIV or tissue antigen associations. Pre-ART, post-ART and control groups were compared with Wilcoxon signed-rank tests and Holm-Bonferroni correction. Entries here come from immuneACCESS through TCRdb and include only in-frame sequences with V and J called. Some clones fail to appear in such tables; in the studies checked, an unresolved V gene covers under half of the shortfall, and the cause of the remainder is unknown. V and J calls plus clone size are reproduced from that table; the DNA served to infer D and trimming. The table for this sample lists 15,000 to 20,000 clones; about four fifths of them were counted only once. Roughly 6.5% of the sample belongs to the ten largest clones.

Inclusion was restricted to participants for whom at least one PBMC sample before ART initiation and at least two post-ART samples were available. Every participant with HIV received treatment in the United States of America. Before DNA extraction, cryopreserved samples containing about 0.95-10 million PBMC were thawed and washed. At the time of the earliest PBMC sample, participants with HIV were aged between about 20 and 54 years. Per participant, PBMC samples came from 1-4 timepoints prior to ART initiation and 2-8 timepoints following ART initiation, for a median of 7 samples. Serial HIV viral load, CD4+ T-cell count, ART history and demographic data were obtained for every participant. Using a Qiagen kit on a QIAcube, genomic DNA was extracted from unsorted PBMC, with samples processed in batches of 12. Via the germline V gene, CDR1 is SGHRS and CDR2 YFSETQ. Relative to germline, V is 1 base shorter and J is 5 bases shorter, with 12 bases between their ends. CDR3 length: 14 amino acids, cysteine to phenylalanine. Only CDR3 DNA is held: 42 bases, read in frame from base 1.

This sequence uses TRBV5-1 and TRBJ1-1; TRBD1 is a possible D gene, resting on 5 matching bases. The clonotype originates from a man aged 18 to 30 with HIV. The sequencing used unsorted PBMCs, collected at the start of antiretroviral therapy, before treatment. The DNA sequence reads TGCGCCAGCAGCTTGAAGGGGAGTGGTACTGAAGCTTTCTTT. This yields the protein CASSLKGSGTEAFF.